The TCR beta chain described here comes from a study of T cells after yellow fever vaccination. Whole-study context: Libraries from low-cell-number fractions were prepared with the SMART-Seq v4 Ultra Low Input RNA kit. Overall study findings and caveats: Peaking faster, on day 5 versus 15, the secondary response was nonetheless weaker. Reappearance after the booster was observed for most primary-vaccination clones (more than 95% CD4, roughly 90% CD8). One caveat is that FACS-sorted repertoires could contain abundant clonotypes contaminating from the bulk population.

Via MiXCR, TCRdb re-called the 5' RACE reads, giving one row per CDR3 protein. Of hundreds of thousands of distinct CDR3 sequences in the sample, about 17% were seen once. This CDR3 is built from 14 residues. Per germline, CDR1 SGHRS and CDR2 YFSETQ. V was cut by 4 bases and J by 10 bases, with 20 bases left in between. Only a few counts were recorded for this clonotype. As yet, its antigen is unknown. V usage is TRBV5-1 and J usage is TRBJ1-1, with D unresolved. This TCR came from a man aged 18 to 35 who received the YFV17D yellow fever vaccine. Sequencing was performed on PBMCs, taken before the yellow fever booster vaccination. In DNA, the CDR3 is TGCGCCAGCAGCCACATATCAGACCCTTTTCCAGCTTTCTTT. Translated: CASSHISDPFPAFF. The whole variable domain, remainder taken from reference TRBV5-1 and TRBJ1-1, is KAGVTQTPRYLIKTRGQQVTLSCSPISGHRSVSWYQQTPGQGLQFLFEYFSETQRNKGNFPGRFSGRQFSNSRSEMNVSTLELGDSALYLCASSHISDPFPAFFGQGTRLTVV.